These T cell receptor beta chains were read from a single sample in a study of T cell responses to AZD1222 COVID-19 vaccine. Sequenced by immunoSEQ multiplex PCR; TCRdb stores in-frame clones only, minus some. The sample lists 130,000 or so clones; roughly 93% were seen once. This specimen was peripheral blood, taken on day 0 of AZD1222 vaccination. All receptors derive from an adult in good health. Both conserved end residues are part of each CDR3. The order of the fields is V gene, clone size, D gene, J gene, CDR3 DNA, CDR3 protein. D genes are given only for firm matches. A row's size may be missing; if present it is once, few, many or a size class.

TRBV4-3,-,-,TRBJ1-6,TGCGCCAGCAGCCAAGGGGATGGTGGGCCCCTCCACTTT,CASSQGDGGPLHF
TRBV10-1,-,-,TRBJ1-1,TGCGCCAGCAGTGAGATGCGGGGCACTGAAGCTTTCTTT,CASSEMRGTEAFF
TRBV6-5,-,-,TRBJ2-7,TGTGCCAGCAGTCAACAGAAGGGCTACGAGCAGTACTTC,CASSQQKGYEQYF
TRBV11-2,-,TRBD1,TRBJ1-5,TGTGTGGGGGACAGGGGGCTAAGCAATCAGCCCCAGCATTTT,CVGDRGLSNQPQHF
TRBV18,-,-,TRBJ1-3,TGTGCCAGCTCACCACAAGGATCGGGGTCGTCTGGAAACACCATATATTTT,CASSPQGSGSSGNTIYF
TRBV18,-,TRBD1,TRBJ1-1,TGTGCCAGCTCACCAGACAGGGCGGCTGAAGCTTTCTTT,CASSPDRAAEAFF
TRBV18,-,-,TRBJ1-4,TGTGCCAGCTCACCCCTGGCAGGGTTGGGGAATGAAAAACTGTTTTTT,CASSPLAGLGNEKLFF
TRBV11-1,-,-,TRBJ2-7,TGTGCCAGCAGCTTAATAGGCAGCTCCTACGAGCAGTACTTC,CASSLIGSSYEQYF
TRBV6-6,-,TRBD2,TRBJ2-1,TGTGCCAGCAGTTGGCAGCGGGAGACGGGCAATGAGCAGTTCTTC,CASSWQRETGNEQFF
TRBV7-7,-,TRBD2,TRBJ2-5,TGTGCCAGCAGCCGCGGGAGTACGGAGACCCAGTACTTC,CASSRGSTETQYF
TRBV12-3/TRBV12-4,-,-,TRBJ2-1,TGTGCCAGCAGTTTCAGCTCCAACAATGAGCAGTTCTTC,CASSFSSNNEQFF
TRBV7-3,-,TRBD1,TRBJ2-2,TGTGCCAGCAGCTTAAAGCCAGGGGGTCTCACCGGGGAGCTGTTTTTT,CASSLKPGGLTGELFF
TRBV19,-,-,TRBJ1-1,TGTGCCAGTAGTACCCCCCAGAGACAGTTGAACACTGAAGCTTTCTTT,CASSTPQRQLNTEAFF
TRBV12-5,-,-,TRBJ2-3,TGTGCTAGTGGCCTCCAGGGAGGTACGCAGTATTTT,CASGLQGGTQYF
TRBV7-2,-,-,TRBJ1-5,TGTGCCAGCAGCCCTGGCGGGGCGGGCAATCAGCCCCAGCATTTT,CASSPGGAGNQPQHF
TRBV6-5,-,-,TRBJ1-1,TGTGCCAGCCGACGCGACAGACGCACTGAAGCTTTCTTT,CASRRDRRTEAFF
TRBV28,-,-,TRBJ1-6,TGTGCCAGCAGTTTGGCCATCACCTTCCCTTCACCCCTCCACTTT,CASSLAITFPSPLHF
TRBV6-1,-,TRBD2,TRBJ2-7,TGTGCCAGCAGTGAGGTAGCGGGCCGGTCCTACGAGCAGTACTTC,CASSEVAGRSYEQYF
TRBV11-2,-,-,TRBJ2-7,TGTGCCAGCAGCCCGACCTCCCGCTACGAGCAGTACTTC,CASSPTSRYEQYF
TRBV18,-,TRBD1,TRBJ1-1,TGTGCCAGCTCACCACCGGGACAGGGGAACACTGAAGCTTTCTTT,CASSPPGQGNTEAFF
TRBV7-9,-,TRBD1,TRBJ1-2,TGTGCCAGCAGCTTAGAGACAGGGCTGGGCTACACCTTC,CASSLETGLGYTF
TRBV4-3,-,TRBD1,TRBJ2-7,TGCGCCAGCAGCCCCGGGACAGGGGGAACCGAATACGAGCAGTACTTC,CASSPGTGGTEYEQYF
TRBV27,once,-,TRBJ2-7,TGTGCCAGCAGTTTATCGAAAGGGGAGAAACAGTACTTC,CASSLSKGEKQYF
TRBV30,-,-,TRBJ2-5,TGTGCCTGGAGCACAGTGTCGACCCAGTACTTC,CAWSTVSTQYF
TRBV5-8,once,-,TRBJ1-2,TGTGCCAGCACCCCCCCCGACTCGTGGGGGGCGGGTGGCTACACCTTC,CASTPPDSWGAGGYTF
TRBV9,-,-,TRBJ2-2,TGTGCCAGCAGCGTACTGGCAGGGGCGGGGGACACCGGGGAGCTGTTTTTT,CASSVLAGAGDTGELFF
TRBV11-1,-,TRBD1,TRBJ1-2,TGTGCCAGCAGCTCCCGACAGGGTGGAGGCTACACCTTC,CASSSRQGGGYTF
TRBV25-1,-,-,TRBJ1-6,TGTGCCAGCAGCTTGCTGAATTCACCCCTCCACTTT,CASSLLNSPLHF
TRBV5-4,-,-,TRBJ2-1,TGTGCCAGCAGCCACTGGGTGGTGGGGGCCACGGATGAGCAGTTCTTC,CASSHWVVGATDEQFF
TRBV7-9,-,-,TRBJ2-7,TGTGCCAGCACCTCCGACAGAATCTACGAGCAGTACTTC,CASTSDRIYEQYF
TRBV30,-,-,TRBJ1-5,TGTGCCTGGAGTGCAACCCTCTTGAAGGGTCAGCCCCAGCATTTT,CAWSATLLKGQPQHF
TRBV5-1,-,-,TRBJ2-3,TGCGCCAGCAGCTTGGAGGGGAGGCGGGTTGTAGATACGCAGTATTTT,CASSLEGRRVVDTQYF
TRBV11-2,-,TRBD1,TRBJ1-1,TGTGCCAGCTTAAAGACAGGGAGGATTGAACCTTTCTTT,CASLKTGRIEPFF
TRBV4-2,-,TRBD2,TRBJ2-3,TGTGCCAGCAGCCAAGCGCCGGGACTAGCGGGAGGGCCTGGGAGCACAGATACGCAGTATTTT,CASSQAPGLAGGPGSTDTQYF
TRBV9,-,-,TRBJ2-2,TGTGCCAGCAGCCCGCACGGGAAAAACGGGGAGCTGTTTTTT,CASSPHGKNGELFF
TRBV6-2/TRBV6-3,-,TRBD2,TRBJ2-7,TGTGCCAGCAGTTATTTCGCGGGAGAGGACTACGAGCAGTACTTC,CASSYFAGEDYEQYF
TRBV28,-,TRBD1,TRBJ1-5,TGTGCCAGCAGTTCGGGACAGCGCAATCAGCCCCAGCATTTT,CASSSGQRNQPQHF
TRBV2,-,TRBD2,TRBJ2-1,TGTGCCAGCAGTGAATTGGGACTAGCGGACAATGAGCAGTTCTTC,CASSELGLADNEQFF
TRBV2,-,-,TRBJ2-5,TGTGCCAGCACGGGGAGGGAGACCCAGTACTTC,CASTGRETQYF
TRBV7-9,once,-,TRBJ2-1,TGTGCCAGCAGCCAATACCCTCGGAGCAATGAGCAGTTCTTC,CASSQYPRSNEQFF
TRBV5-1,-,-,TRBJ1-4,TGCGCCAGCAGCTTCGGAGGGGCGGGGGAAAAACTGTTTTTT,CASSFGGAGEKLFF
TRBV9,-,-,TRBJ1-5,TGTGCCAGCAGCGTAGGCTCGGGGAGCAATCAGCCCCAGCATTTT,CASSVGSGSNQPQHF
TRBV7-9,-,TRBD2,TRBJ2-1,TGTGCCAGCAGCTTAGGACTAGCGGTATACAATGAGCAGTTCTTC,CASSLGLAVYNEQFF